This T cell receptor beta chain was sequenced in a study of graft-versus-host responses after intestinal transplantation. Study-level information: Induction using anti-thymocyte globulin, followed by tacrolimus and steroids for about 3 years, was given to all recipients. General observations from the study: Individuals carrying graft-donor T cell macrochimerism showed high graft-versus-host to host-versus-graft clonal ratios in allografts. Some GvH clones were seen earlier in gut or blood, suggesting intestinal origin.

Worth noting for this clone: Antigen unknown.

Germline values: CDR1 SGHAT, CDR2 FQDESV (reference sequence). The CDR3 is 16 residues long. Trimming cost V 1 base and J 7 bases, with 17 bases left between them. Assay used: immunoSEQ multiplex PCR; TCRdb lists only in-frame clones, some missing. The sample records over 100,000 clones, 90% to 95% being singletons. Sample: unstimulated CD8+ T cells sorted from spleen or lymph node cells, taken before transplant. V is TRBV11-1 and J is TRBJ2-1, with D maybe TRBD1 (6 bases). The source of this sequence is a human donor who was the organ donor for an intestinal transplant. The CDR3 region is CASSLGDRNRLNEQFF. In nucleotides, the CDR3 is TGTGCCAGCAGCTTAGGAGACAGGAACAGATTAAATGAGCAGTTCTTC.